This T cell receptor (beta chain) was documented in a study of response to subunit inactivated influenza vaccine. TCRdb re-called the RT-PCR reads with MiXCR, one entry per CDR3 protein. The sample lists roughly 670,000 distinct CDR3 sequences; approximately 15% were seen once. The study's findings and limits: Authors proposed each seasonal influenza vaccination draws in few new T cells.

This clonotype showed up just a few times. Its specificity is unknown. Germline V CDR1 and CDR2: SQVTM, ANQGSEA. Deletions cut 7 bases from V and 4 bases from J, with 13 bases between. This CDR3 comprises 12 residues. Here the sequenced sample was PBMCs from blood, taken approximately 15 days before vaccination. This receptor was taken from a man aged 50 or older who received an inactivated influenza vaccine. J is TRBJ1-1 and V is TRBV29-1, with a tentative D call TRBD1 (5 bases). CDR3 nucleotides: TGCAGCGGGGAGCCCGGGGCCACTGAAGCTTTCTTT. Translated, it gives CSGEPGATEAFF. The entire variable domain, with the rest obtained from reference TRBV29-1 and TRBJ1-1, is as follows: SAVISQKPSRDICQRGTSLTIQCQVDSQVTMMFWYRQQPGQSLTLIATANQGSEATYESGFVIDKFPISRPNLTFSTLTVSNMSPEDSSIYLCSGEPGATEAFFGQGTRLTVV.